This T cell receptor beta chain was captured by sequencing in a study of cytomegalovirus exposure and HLA in healthy donors. Broader study findings: CMV serostatus alone was available as immune exposure information.

To note about this clone: Its specificity is not known.

It was with 60 Vbeta and 13 Jbeta primers that the PCR ran. The repertoire was sequenced with immunoSEQ multiplex PCR; TCRdb's copy has only in-frame clones and lacks some. The sample lists around 70,000 clones; approximately 78% were seen once. The CDR3 totals 13 residues. Trimming removed 7 bases at V and 4 bases at J, with 11 bases between. Germline V lookup: CDR1 LNHDA, CDR2 SQIVND (reference sequence). The sample taken for sequencing was PBMCs. The chain recombines TRBV19 with TRBJ1-5; unclear D gene. The receptor comes from a girl between 10 and 17 years old in good health and CMV-seropositive. CDR3 protein: CASNRKRNQPQHF. The DNA for the CDR3 is TGTGCCAGTAATAGGAAGCGTAATCAGCCCCAGCATTTT.